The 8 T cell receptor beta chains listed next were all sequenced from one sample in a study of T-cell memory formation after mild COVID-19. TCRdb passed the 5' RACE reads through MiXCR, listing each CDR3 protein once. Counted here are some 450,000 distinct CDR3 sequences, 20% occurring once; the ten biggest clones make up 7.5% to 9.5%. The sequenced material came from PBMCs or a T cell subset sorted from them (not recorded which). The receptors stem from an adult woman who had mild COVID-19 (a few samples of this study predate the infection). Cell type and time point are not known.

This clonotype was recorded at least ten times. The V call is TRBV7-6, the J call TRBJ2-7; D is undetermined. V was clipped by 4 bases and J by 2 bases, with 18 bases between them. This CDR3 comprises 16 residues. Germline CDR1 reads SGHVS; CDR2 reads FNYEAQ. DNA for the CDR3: TGTGCCAGCAGCTCCCAGAGCGCCGAGACAACCTACGAGCAGTACTTC. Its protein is CASSSQSAETTYEQYF.

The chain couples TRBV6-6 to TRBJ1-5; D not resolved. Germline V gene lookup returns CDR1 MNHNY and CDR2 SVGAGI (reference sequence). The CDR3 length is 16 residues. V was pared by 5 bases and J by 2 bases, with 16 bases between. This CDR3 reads CASSPGEVFGNQPQHF. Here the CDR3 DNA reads TGTGCCAGCAGTCCCGGGGAGGTCTTCGGCAATCAGCCCCAGCATTTT.

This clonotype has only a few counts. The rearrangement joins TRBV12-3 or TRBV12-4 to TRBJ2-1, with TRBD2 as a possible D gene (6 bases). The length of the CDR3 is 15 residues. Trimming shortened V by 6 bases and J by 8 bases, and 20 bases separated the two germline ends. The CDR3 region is CASSLGDSQVDEQFF. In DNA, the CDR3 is TGTGCCAGCAGCCTGGGGGACTCCCAAGTCGATGAGCAGTTCTTC.

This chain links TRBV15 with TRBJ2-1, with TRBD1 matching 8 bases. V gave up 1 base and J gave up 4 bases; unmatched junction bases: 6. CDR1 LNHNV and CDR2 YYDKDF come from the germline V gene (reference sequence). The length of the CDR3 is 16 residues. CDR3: CATSRGAGGQYNEQFF. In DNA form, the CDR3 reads TGTGCCACCAGCAGAGGAGCAGGGGGCCAATACAATGAGCAGTTCTTC.

The CDR3 DNA sequence: TGTGCCACCAGTGAGCCAGGGCGACCTGGGGCCAACGTCCTGACTTTC. Its protein is CATSEPGRPGANVLTF. V is TRBV24-1 and J is TRBJ2-6; D perhaps matches TRBD1 (5 bases). From germline, CDR1 is KGHDR and CDR2 SFDVKD. The CDR3 is 16 residues long. V lost 4 bases and J lost 2, with 11 bases in between.

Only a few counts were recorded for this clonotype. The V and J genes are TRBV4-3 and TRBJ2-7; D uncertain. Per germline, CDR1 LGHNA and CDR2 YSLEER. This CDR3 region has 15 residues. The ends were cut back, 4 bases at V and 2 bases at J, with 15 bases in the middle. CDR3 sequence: CASSPETSPTYEQYF. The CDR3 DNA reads TGCGCCAGCAGCCCCGAGACAAGCCCAACCTACGAGCAGTACTTC.

The CDR3 DNA reads TGTGCCAGCAGCCAGGGCGGGGGGGCCTACAATGAGCAGTTCTTC. This translates into CASSQGGGAYNEQFF. The gene calls are TRBV3-1 and TRBJ2-1; 9 nucleotides line up with TRBD2. Germline CDR1 and CDR2: LGHDT and YNNKEL (reference sequence). V shed 3 bases and J 2 bases; nucleotides not matched to a gene: 2. The CDR3 consists of 15 residues.

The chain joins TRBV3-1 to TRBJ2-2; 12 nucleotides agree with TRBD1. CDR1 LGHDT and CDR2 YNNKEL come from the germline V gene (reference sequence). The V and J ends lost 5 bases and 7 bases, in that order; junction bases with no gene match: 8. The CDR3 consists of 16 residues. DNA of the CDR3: TGTGCCAGCAGCTCCCGGGACAGGGGGCGAGTCGGGGAGCTGTTTTTT. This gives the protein CASSSRDRGRVGELFF.